Listed below are T cell receptor beta chains from one sample, sequenced in a study of blood T cell repertoires in COVID-19. Sequencing used immunoSEQ multiplex PCR; TCRdb keeps in-frame clones, though not all of them. Seen here are about 300,000 clones, around nine tenths observed once, and the top ten hold over 2%. Sequenced material: PBMCs or T cells enriched from blood (not recorded which). The receptor source for this set is a woman younger than 35 who had recovered from COVID-19. CDR3s include the opening cysteine and the closing phenylalanine or tryptophan. The order of the fields is clone size, J gene, D gene, V gene, CDR3 DNA, CDR3 protein. A D gene is named only where the DNA matches it firmly. Part of the rows lack a size; the others show once, few, many or a class for expanded clones.

NA | TRBJ2-7 | TRBD2 | TRBV6-5 | TGTGCCAGCAGTCGACTAGCGGGTTTCTACGAGCAGTACTTC | CASSRLAGFYEQYF
NA | TRBJ2-5 | NA | TRBV28 | TGTGCCAGCAAACGACCGGGACTGAAAGAGACCCAGTACTTC | CASKRPGLKETQYF
NA | TRBJ2-3 | TRBD2 | TRBV7-9 | TGTGCCAGCAGCCTACGGACTAGCAGCACAGATACGCAGTATTTT | CASSLRTSSTDTQYF
NA | TRBJ1-2 | NA | TRBV6-4 | TGTGCCAGCAGTGATGGGGGAGGGGGTCTTCATGGCTACACCTTC | CASSDGGGGLHGYTF
few | TRBJ1-1 | NA | TRBV5-1 | TGCGCCAGCAGCACCGGCCATGGGACATCGACTGAAGCTTTCTTT | CASSTGHGTSTEAFF
NA | TRBJ2-6 | TRBD1 | TRBV28 | TGTGCCAGCAGTTTATGGGGGGAGACAGGGGCCTTCTCTGGGGCCAACGTCCTGACTTTC | CASSLWGETGAFSGANVLTF
NA | TRBJ2-2 | NA | TRBV9 | TGTGCCAGCAGCGAAGGCGGGCGGAACACCGGGGAGCTGTTTTTT | CASSEGGRNTGELFF
NA | TRBJ2-2 | NA | TRBV28 | TGTGCCAGCAGTTTATCGGGGGGCCGGGTAGCCGGGGAGCTGTTTTTT | CASSLSGGRVAGELFF
NA | TRBJ2-3 | NA | TRBV9 | TGTGCCAGCAGCGTAGTTCCGGGGGGCACAGATACGCAGTATTTT | CASSVVPGGTDTQYF
NA | TRBJ1-2 | TRBD1 | TRBV19 | TGTGCCAGTAGTTCCCGGGACAGCTTCTCCTATGGCTACACCTTC | CASSSRDSFSYGYTF
NA | TRBJ1-1 | NA | TRBV30 | TGTGCCTGGAGAGACCGTAGAGTTTGGGCCACTGAAGCTTTCTTT | CAWRDRRVWATEAFF
NA | TRBJ2-1 | NA | TRBV7-3 | TGTGCCAGCAGCTTTGTCGGGTACGGTGAGCAGTTCTTC | CASSFVGYGEQFF
NA | TRBJ1-1 | TRBD1 | TRBV29-1 | TGCAGCGGGACAGGGGGCACTGAAGCTTTCTTT | CSGTGGTEAFF
NA | TRBJ2-7 | NA | TRBV9 | TGTGCCAGCAGCGCAGGCCTCCTGGGGGCGGGCATCTACGAGCAGTACTTC | CASSAGLLGAGIYEQYF
NA | TRBJ2-2 | NA | TRBV2 | TGTGCCAGCAGTGAAGTTCGTAGCAACACCGGGGAGCTGTTTTTT | CASSEVRSNTGELFF
NA | TRBJ2-3 | TRBD2 | TRBV19 | TGTGCCAGTAGGAGGCGGGAGGGATTTGATACGCAGTATTTT | CASRRREGFDTQYF
NA | TRBJ2-1 | TRBD2 | TRBV2 | TGTGCCAGCCGGCGGGAGGGAGCATTTGAGCAGTTCTTC | CASRREGAFEQFF
once | TRBJ2-7 | TRBD2 | TRBV2 | TGTGCCAGCAGAGGACTAGAGGGGTACGAGCAGTACTTC | CASRGLEGYEQYF
NA | TRBJ2-1 | TRBD2 | TRBV9 | TGTGCCAGCAGCGCCCCGACAGGGATCTTGGAACTAGCGGGAGACAATGAGCAGTTCTTC | CASSAPTGILELAGDNEQFF
once | TRBJ2-2 | NA | TRBV11-3 | TGTGCCAGCAGCTTAAGACTAAACACCGGGGAGCTGTTTTTT | CASSLRLNTGELFF
NA | TRBJ2-1 | NA | TRBV5-5 | TGTGCCAGCAGCCCCGACCGGAGTGAGCAGTTCTTC | CASSPDRSEQFF
few | TRBJ2-6 | NA | TRBV11-3 | TGTGCCAGCAGCTTCATCTCTGGGGCCAACGTCCTGACTTTC | CASSFISGANVLTF
NA | TRBJ2-1 | TRBD2 | TRBV10-1 | TGCGCCAGCAGTGAAGGACTAGCGGGAGGGAAGTACAATGAGCAGTTCTTC | CASSEGLAGGKYNEQFF
NA | TRBJ1-5 | TRBD1 | TRBV28 | TGTGCCAGCAGTTACAGGGGTTATAGCAATCAGCCCCAGCATTTT | CASSYRGYSNQPQHF
NA | TRBJ2-1 | TRBD2 | TRBV10-3 | TGTGCCATCAGTGACCCCCTAGCGGGAGGGTCCTACAATGAGCAGTTCTTC | CAISDPLAGGSYNEQFF
NA | TRBJ2-5 | NA | TRBV3-1/TRBV3-2 | TGTGCCAGCAGCCATGGTACGAGGGAGACCCAGTACTTC | CASSHGTRETQYF
NA | TRBJ1-1 | NA | TRBV11-2 | TGTGCCAGCAGCTTAGACCAGGTGGGTTACACTGAAGCTTTCTTT | CASSLDQVGYTEAFF
NA | TRBJ2-7 | TRBD1 | TRBV3-1/TRBV3-2 | TGTGCCAGCAGCCAAGATATAAGACAGGGGTACGACGAGCAGTACTTC | CASSQDIRQGYDEQYF
NA | TRBJ1-1 | NA | TRBV7-8 | TGTGCCAGCCACACGAACACTGAAGCTTTCTTT | CASHTNTEAFF
NA | TRBJ2-6 | TRBD2 | TRBV9 | TGTGCCAGCAGCGTCGATCGCCTAGCGGGAGCTGGGGCCAACGTCCTGACTTTC | CASSVDRLAGAGANVLTF
NA | TRBJ1-6 | NA | TRBV15 | TGTGCCACCAGCAGAGATCTCCAGACAGTCCTTAATTCACCCCTCCACTTT | CATSRDLQTVLNSPLHF
NA | TRBJ2-7 | NA | TRBV24-1 | TGTGCCACCAGTGACCCCCGACAGGCAGGACCCTACGAGCAGTACTTC | CATSDPRQAGPYEQYF
NA | TRBJ1-2 | TRBD1 | TRBV30 | TGTGCCTGGAGCCAGGGGGCCTATGGCTACACCTTC | CAWSQGAYGYTF
NA | TRBJ2-1 | TRBD1 | TRBV19 | TGTGCCAGTACCACAGGGGTAGCCGGGCTTTACAATGAGCAGTTCTTC | CASTTGVAGLYNEQFF
NA | TRBJ2-7 | TRBD1 | TRBV10-1 | TGCGCCAGCAGTGAGACAGGGGGCGCGTTCCACGAGCAGTACTTC | CASSETGGAFHEQYF
NA | TRBJ2-1 | TRBD2 | TRBV4-2 | TGTGCCAGCAGCCAGTTTAGCGGGAGGGCCCACAATGAGCAGTTCTTC | CASSQFSGRAHNEQFF
NA | TRBJ1-1 | TRBD1 | TRBV19 | TGTGCCAGTAGTCTCCCCGGGACAGGGGCCTTGAACACTGAAGCTTTCTTT | CASSLPGTGALNTEAFF
NA | TRBJ2-5 | NA | TRBV9 | TGTGCCAGCAGCGAGGGGTTAGGCGGTCAAGAGACCCAGTACTTC | CASSEGLGGQETQYF
NA | TRBJ1-2 | TRBD1 | TRBV6-6 | TGTGCCAGCGTCAGGACAGGGTCCCACTATGGCTACACCTTC | CASVRTGSHYGYTF
NA | TRBJ1-1 | TRBD1 | TRBV7-9 | TGTGCCAGCAGCGTAGGACAGGGGGTATATACTGAAGCTTTCTTT | CASSVGQGVYTEAFF
NA | TRBJ1-5 | TRBD1 | TRBV19 | TGTGCCAGTAGTTACAGGGGGTCGCAGCCCCAGCATTTT | CASSYRGSQPQHF
NA | TRBJ2-5 | NA | TRBV3-1/TRBV3-2 | TGTGCCAGCAGCCAAGCCCGGGAGACCCAGTACTTC | CASSQARETQYF
NA | TRBJ2-2 | TRBD2 | TRBV7-8 | TGTGCCAGCAGCCCCACGGGGGGTAGCGGTGTTCTGGAGCTGTTTTTT | CASSPTGGSGVLELFF
NA | TRBJ2-1 | TRBD2 | TRBV11-3 | TGTGCCAGCAGTTTTAGCGGGAAGGTTAACAATGAGCAGTTCTTC | CASSFSGKVNNEQFF
NA | TRBJ1-4 | NA | TRBV9 | TGTGCCAGATCAGAAGGGAGCACTAATGAAAAACTGTTTTTT | CARSEGSTNEKLFF
NA | TRBJ2-2 | NA | TRBV20-1 | TGCAGTGCTAGTGGGCAGAGCACTAGGGGGGGGGAGCTGTTTTTT | CSASGQSTRGGELFF
NA | TRBJ1-5 | NA | TRBV19 | TGTGCCAGTCTCGGTGGGGGCCTCAATCAGCCCCAGCATTTT | CASLGGGLNQPQHF
once | TRBJ2-5 | NA | TRBV7-3 | TGTGCCAGCAGCCTAACAGGGTCCGGGGCGGGAGCGTCACAAGAGACCCAGTACTTC | CASSLTGSGAGASQETQYF
NA | TRBJ1-1 | NA | TRBV5-8 | TGTGCCAGCAGCTTGATTAGGGGGAACACTGAAGCTTTCTTT | CASSLIRGNTEAFF
NA | TRBJ2-7 | NA | TRBV28 | TGTGCCAGCAGTCCATCGGATACAGGGTTCTACGAGCAGTACTTC | CASSPSDTGFYEQYF
NA | TRBJ2-3 | NA | TRBV12-3/TRBV12-4 | TGTGCCAGCACTCTAAATTCCGCCTATACGCAGTATTTT | CASTLNSAYTQYF
NA | TRBJ2-1 | NA | TRBV12-3/TRBV12-4 | TGTGCCAGCAGTTTCGGGAACAATGAGCAGTTCTTC | CASSFGNNEQFF
NA | TRBJ1-1 | NA | TRBV27 | TGTGCCAGCAGTTTTACAGGGAACACTGAAGCTTTCTTT | CASSFTGNTEAFF
NA | TRBJ1-5 | TRBD1 | TRBV3-1/TRBV3-2 | TGTGCCAGCAGCCAAGGGACAGGGGCTGGACAGCCCCAGCATTTT | CASSQGTGAGQPQHF
NA | TRBJ2-3 | TRBD1 | TRBV19 | TGTGCCAGTAGAACCTTCCCGGGACAGGGGAGCACAGATACGCAGTATTTT | CASRTFPGQGSTDTQYF
NA | TRBJ1-5 | NA | TRBV5-1 | TGCGCCAGCAGCTTGGAAGCAGGGTATCAGCCCCAGCATTTT | CASSLEAGYQPQHF
once | TRBJ1-2 | NA | TRBV19 | TGTGCCAGTAGTATGGGAGGGCGCATAAACTATGGCTACACCTTC | CASSMGGRINYGYTF
NA | TRBJ1-4 | NA | TRBV5-4 | TGTGCCAGCAGCCGTCGGGGGTTGGCTAATGAAAAACTGTTTTTT | CASSRRGLANEKLFF
NA | TRBJ1-2 | TRBD1 | TRBV9 | TGTGCCAGCAGCGGGCAGGGGGCCGACTATGGCTACACCTTC | CASSGQGADYGYTF